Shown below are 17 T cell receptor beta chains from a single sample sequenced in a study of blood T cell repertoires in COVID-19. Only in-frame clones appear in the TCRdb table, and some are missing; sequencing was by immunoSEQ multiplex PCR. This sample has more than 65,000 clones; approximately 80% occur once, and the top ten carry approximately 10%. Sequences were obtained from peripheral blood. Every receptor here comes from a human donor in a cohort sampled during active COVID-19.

The DNA for the CDR3 is TGTGCCAGCAGCATACAGCCTGAACAGCCCCAGCATTTT. It codes for CASSIQPEQPQHF. The J gene is TRBJ1-5, the V gene TRBV12-3 or TRBV12-4; D unclear. Trimming pared 6 bases from V and 7 bases from J, leaving 13 bases between. This CDR3 is 13 amino acids long.

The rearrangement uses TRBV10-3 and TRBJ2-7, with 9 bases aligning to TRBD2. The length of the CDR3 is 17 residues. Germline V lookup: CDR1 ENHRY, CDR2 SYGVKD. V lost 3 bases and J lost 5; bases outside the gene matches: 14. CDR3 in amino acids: CAISDLRTGTSSDEQYF. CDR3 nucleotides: TGTGCCATCAGTGACCTACGAACCGGGACTAGCTCTGACGAGCAGTACTTC.

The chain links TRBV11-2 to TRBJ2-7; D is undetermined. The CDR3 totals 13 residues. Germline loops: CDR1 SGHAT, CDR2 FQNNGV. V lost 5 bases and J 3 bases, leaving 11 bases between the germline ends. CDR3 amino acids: CASSPDSLYEQYF. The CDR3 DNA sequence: TGTGCCAGCAGCCCGGATAGCCTCTACGAGCAGTACTTC.

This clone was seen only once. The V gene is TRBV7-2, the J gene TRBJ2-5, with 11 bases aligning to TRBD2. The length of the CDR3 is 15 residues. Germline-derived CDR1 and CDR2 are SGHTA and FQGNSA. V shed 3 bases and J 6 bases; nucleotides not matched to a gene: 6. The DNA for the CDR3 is TGTGCCAGCAGCTTGATTAGCGGGGGGGCCAAGACCCAGTACTTC. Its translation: CASSLISGGAKTQYF.

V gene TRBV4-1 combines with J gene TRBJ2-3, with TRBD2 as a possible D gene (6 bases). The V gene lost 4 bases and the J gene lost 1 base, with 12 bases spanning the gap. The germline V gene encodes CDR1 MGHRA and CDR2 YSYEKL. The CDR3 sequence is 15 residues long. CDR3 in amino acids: CASSRGGMGTDTQYF. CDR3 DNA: TGCGCCAGCAGCCGGGGCGGGATGGGCACAGATACGCAGTATTTT.

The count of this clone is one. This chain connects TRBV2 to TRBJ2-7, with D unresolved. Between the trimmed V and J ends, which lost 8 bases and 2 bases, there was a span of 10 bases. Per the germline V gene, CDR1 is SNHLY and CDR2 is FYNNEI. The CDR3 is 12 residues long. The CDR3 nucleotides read TGTGCCAGCGGCGACATCCCCTACGAGCAGTACTTC. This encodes CASGDIPYEQYF.

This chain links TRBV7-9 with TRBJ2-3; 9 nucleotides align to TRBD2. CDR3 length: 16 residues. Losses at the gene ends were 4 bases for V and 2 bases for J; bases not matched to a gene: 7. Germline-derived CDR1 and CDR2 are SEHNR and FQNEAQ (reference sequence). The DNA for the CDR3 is TGTGCCAGCAGCTCTCAGACTAGCGGATACACAGATACGCAGTATTTT. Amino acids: CASSSQTSGYTDTQYF.

The DNA of the CDR3 is TGTGCCAGCAGTTTCAAGGGGCAGGGTTATTCACCCCTCCACTTT. Its protein product is CASSFKGQGYSPLHF. The V and J genes are TRBV27 and TRBJ1-6; D is possibly TRBD1 (5 bases). This CDR3 has 15 amino acids. Trimming removed 3 bases at V and 8 bases at J, with 14 bases between. Germline values: CDR1 MNHEY, CDR2 SMNVEV (reference sequence).

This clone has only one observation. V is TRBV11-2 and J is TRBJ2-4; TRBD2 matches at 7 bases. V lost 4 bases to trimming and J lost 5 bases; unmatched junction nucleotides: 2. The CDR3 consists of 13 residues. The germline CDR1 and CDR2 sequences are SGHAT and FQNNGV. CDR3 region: CASSSGGQNIQYF. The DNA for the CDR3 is TGTGCCAGCAGCTCGGGAGGTCAAAACATTCAGTACTTC.

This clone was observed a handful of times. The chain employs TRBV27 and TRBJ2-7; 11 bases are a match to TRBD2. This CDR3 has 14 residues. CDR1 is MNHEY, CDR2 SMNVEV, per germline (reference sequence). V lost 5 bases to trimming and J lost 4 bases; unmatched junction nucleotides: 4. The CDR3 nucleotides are TGTGCCAGCAGTACGACTAGCGGGGTATACGAGCAGTACTTC. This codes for CASSTTSGVYEQYF.

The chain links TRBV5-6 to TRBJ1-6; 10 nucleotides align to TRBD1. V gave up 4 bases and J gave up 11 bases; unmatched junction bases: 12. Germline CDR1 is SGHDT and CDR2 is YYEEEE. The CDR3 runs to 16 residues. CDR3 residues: CASSPDRGQRGPPLHF. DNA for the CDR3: TGTGCCAGCAGCCCTGACAGGGGGCAAAGGGGGCCACCCCTCCACTTT.

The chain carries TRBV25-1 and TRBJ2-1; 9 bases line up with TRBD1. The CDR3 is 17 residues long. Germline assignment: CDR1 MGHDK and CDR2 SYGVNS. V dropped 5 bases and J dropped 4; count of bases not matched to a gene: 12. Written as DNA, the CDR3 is TGTGCCAGCAGTACTTCCTTTAGTGGACAGGGGTACAATGAGCAGTTCTTC. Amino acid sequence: CASSTSFSGQGYNEQFF.

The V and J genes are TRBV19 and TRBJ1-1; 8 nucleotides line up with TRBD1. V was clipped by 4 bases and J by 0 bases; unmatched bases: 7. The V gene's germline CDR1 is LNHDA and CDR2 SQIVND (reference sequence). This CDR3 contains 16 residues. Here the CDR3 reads CASSRAGGLLNTEAFF. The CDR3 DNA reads TGTGCCAGTAGTAGGGCAGGGGGCTTGTTGAACACTGAAGCTTTCTTT.

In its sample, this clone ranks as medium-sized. CDR3 coding DNA: TGTGCCAGCAGCCCCGGGACTAGCGGCGCAAAGGGGGAGCAGTACTTC. Translation gives CASSPGTSGAKGEQYF. J is TRBJ2-7 and V is TRBV9, with 11 bases matching TRBD2. V lost 4 bases, J lost 7 bases, and 13 bases stayed unmatched. Germline CDR1 reads SGDLS; CDR2 reads YYNGEE. CDR3 size: 16 residues.

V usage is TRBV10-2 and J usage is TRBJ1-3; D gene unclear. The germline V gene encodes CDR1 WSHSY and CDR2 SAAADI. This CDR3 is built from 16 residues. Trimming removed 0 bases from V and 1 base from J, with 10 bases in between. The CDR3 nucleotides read TGCGCCAGCAGTGAGTCAACCCGACTGTCTGGAAACACCATATATTTT. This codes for CASSESTRLSGNTIYF.

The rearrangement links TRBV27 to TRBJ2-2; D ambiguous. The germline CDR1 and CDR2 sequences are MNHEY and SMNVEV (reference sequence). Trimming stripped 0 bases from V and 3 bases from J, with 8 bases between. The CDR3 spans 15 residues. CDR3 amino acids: CASSLSSFYTGELFF. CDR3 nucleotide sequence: TGTGCCAGCAGTTTATCGAGCTTCTACACCGGGGAGCTGTTTTTT.

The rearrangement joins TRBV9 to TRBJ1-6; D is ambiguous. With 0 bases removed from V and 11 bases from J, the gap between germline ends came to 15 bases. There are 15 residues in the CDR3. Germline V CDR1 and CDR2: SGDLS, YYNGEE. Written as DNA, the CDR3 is TGTGCCAGCAGCGTAGGGGAGGCGCCAAAGGCACCCCTCCACTTT. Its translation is CASSVGEAPKAPLHF.